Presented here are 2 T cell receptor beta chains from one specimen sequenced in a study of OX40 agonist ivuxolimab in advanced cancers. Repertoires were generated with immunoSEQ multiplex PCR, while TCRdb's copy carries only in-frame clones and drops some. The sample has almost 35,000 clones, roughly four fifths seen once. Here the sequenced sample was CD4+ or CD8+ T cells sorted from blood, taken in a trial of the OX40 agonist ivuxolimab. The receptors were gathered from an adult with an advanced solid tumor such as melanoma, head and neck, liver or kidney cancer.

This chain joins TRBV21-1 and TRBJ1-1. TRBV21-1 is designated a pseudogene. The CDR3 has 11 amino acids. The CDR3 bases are TGTGCCAGCAGCAAGAGGTTCACAGCTTTCTTT. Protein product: CASSKRFTAFF.

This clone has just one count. The CDR3 DNA reads TGTGCCAGCAGCTTATCAGGGACTGGAAACACCATATATTTT. Translated, it gives CASSLSGTGNTIYF. The chain is built from TRBV7-2 and TRBJ1-3; tentative D call: TRBD1 (5 bases). Trimming shortened V by 2 bases and J by 2 bases, and 7 bases separated the two germline ends. CDR3 size: 14 residues. CDR1 SGHTA and CDR2 FQGNSA come from the germline V gene.